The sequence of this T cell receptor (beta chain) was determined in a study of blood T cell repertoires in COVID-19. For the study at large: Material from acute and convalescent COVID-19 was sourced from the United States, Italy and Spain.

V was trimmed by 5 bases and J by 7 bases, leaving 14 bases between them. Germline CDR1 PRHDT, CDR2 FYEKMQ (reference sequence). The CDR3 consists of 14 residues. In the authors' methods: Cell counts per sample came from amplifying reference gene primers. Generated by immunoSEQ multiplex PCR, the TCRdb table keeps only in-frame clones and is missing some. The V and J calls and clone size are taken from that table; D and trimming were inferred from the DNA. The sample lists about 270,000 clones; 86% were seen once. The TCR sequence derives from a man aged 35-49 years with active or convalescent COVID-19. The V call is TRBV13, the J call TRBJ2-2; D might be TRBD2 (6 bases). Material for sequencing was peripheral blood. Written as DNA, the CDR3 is TGTGCCAGCAGCGGCGGGACTCCTCTCGGGGAGCTGTTTTTT. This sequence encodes CASSGGTPLGELFF. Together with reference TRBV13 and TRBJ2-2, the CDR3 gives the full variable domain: AAGVIQSPRHLIKEKRETATLKCYPIPRHDTVYWYQQGPGQDPQFLISFYEKMQSDKGSIPDRFSAQQFSDYHSELNMSSLELGDSALYFCASSGGTPLGELFFGEGSRLTVL.